The 16 T cell receptor beta chains presented below share a single source sample, sequenced in a study of T-cell reconstitution after alpha-beta-depleted transplantation in children. TCRbeta library construction was performed incorporating unique molecular identifiers. TCRdb analysed the PCR reads with MiXCR anew, one entry per CDR3 protein. The table lists roughly 300,000 distinct CDR3 sequences, around 9.6% of them singletons, with 9.5% to 13% in the top ten. The source material was PBMCs from the stem cell graft donor, sampled from the stem cell graft. These receptors originate from a human donor who donated a stem cell graft to a child with SCID.

This clonotype was detected only a few times. This sequence joins TRBV5-1 and TRBJ1-1; D gene unclear. Germline V gene lookup returns CDR1 SGHRS and CDR2 YFSETQ. This CDR3 is 14 amino acids long. V was pared by 0 bases and J by 5 bases, with 11 bases between. The CDR3 bases are TGCGCCAGCAGCTTGGAATTTTCTGGGACTGAAGCTTTCTTT. Translation gives CASSLEFSGTEAFF. Supplemented by reference TRBV5-1 and TRBJ1-1, the full variable domain reads KAGVTQTPRYLIKTRGQQVTLSCSPISGHRSVSWYQQTPGQGLQFLFEYFSETQRNKGNFPGRFSGRQFSNSRSEMNVSTLELGDSALYLCASSLEFSGTEAFFGQGTRLTVV.

V and J are TRBV5-1 and TRBJ2-7, with 7 bases identical to TRBD1. The germline gives CDR1 SGHRS, CDR2 YFSETQ. V shed 4 bases and J 6 bases; nucleotides not matched to a gene: 10. The CDR3 spans 14 residues. The CDR3 here is CASSEGASVGEQYF. In DNA form, the CDR3 reads TGCGCCAGCAGCGAGGGGGCGTCAGTGGGCGAGCAGTACTTC.

The chain couples TRBV5-5 to TRBJ2-7, with D possibly matching TRBD1 (6 bases). CDR1 and CDR2 from the germline V gene are SGHKS and YYEKEE (reference sequence). This CDR3 spans 16 amino acids. V was shortened by 4 bases and J by 1 base, with 18 bases between the two germline ends. For the CDR3, the DNA is TGTGCCAGCAGCCTACCCCTAGACAGGTCATCCTACGAGCAGTACTTC. This sequence encodes CASSLPLDRSSYEQYF.

In this sample, this clonotype turned up a few times. The chain couples TRBV3-1 to TRBJ2-1; 8 bases are shared with TRBD2. Germline-derived CDR1 and CDR2 are LGHDT and YNNKEL (reference sequence). After removal of 4 bases from V and 5 bases from J, the junction contained 10 bases not matched to a gene. There are 16 residues in the CDR3. The CDR3 nucleotides read TGTGCCAGCAGCCCCCCGGGACTAGGGTCCCACAATGAGCAGTTCTTC. It yields the protein CASSPPGLGSHNEQFF.

At least ten counts were recorded for this clonotype. The chain joins TRBV12-3 or TRBV12-4 to TRBJ2-1; a possible D gene is TRBD1 (5 bases). Trimming removed 3 bases at V and 2 bases at J, with 17 bases between. This CDR3 is 17 amino acids long. The CDR3 reads CASSFLQGLFAYNEQFF. DNA for the CDR3: TGTGCCAGCAGTTTTTTGCAGGGCTTATTCGCCTACAATGAGCAGTTCTTC.

This clonotype has a handful of counts. The chain carries TRBV6-1 and TRBJ1-4; D is unresolved. V shed 1 base and J shed 8 bases, with 14 bases lying between them. Germline V gene data show CDR1 as MNHNS and CDR2 as SASEGT. CDR3 size: 15 residues. The chain's CDR3 is CASSEDPGSGEKLFF. DNA of the CDR3: TGTGCCAGCAGTGAAGACCCAGGTTCGGGCGAAAAACTGTTTTTT.

The sample holds many counts of this clonotype. The chain employs TRBV29-1 and TRBJ1-4, with 9 bases identical to TRBD1. This CDR3 contains 13 residues. V shed 5 bases and J 4 bases; nucleotides not matched to a gene: 2. Germline V gene sequence: CDR1 SQVTM, CDR2 ANQGSEA. For the CDR3, the DNA is TGCAGCGTTACGGGACAGGGTAATGAAAAACTGTTTTTT. It translates to CSVTGQGNEKLFF. The variable domain in full, completed from reference TRBV29-1 and TRBJ1-4, reads SAVISQKPSRDICQRGTSLTIQCQVDSQVTMMFWYRQQPGQSLTLIATANQGSEATYESGFVIDKFPISRPNLTFSTLTVSNMSPEDSSIYLCSVTGQGNEKLFFGSGTQLSVL.

This clonotype was counted only a few times. This sequence joins TRBV6-1 and TRBJ2-3, with TRBD1 as a possible D gene (6 bases). V lost 7 bases, J lost 6 bases, and 14 bases lay in between. Germline CDR1 reads MNHNS; CDR2 reads SASEGT. This CDR3 contains 13 residues. The CDR3 sequence: CASNPTGRDTQYF. The CDR3 DNA reads as TGTGCCAGCAATCCTACAGGGCGCGATACGCAGTATTTT.

This clonotype occurred many times. The chain uses TRBV20-1 and TRBJ2-5; tentatively, D is TRBD1 (5 bases). Germline CDR1 and CDR2: DFQATT and SNEGSKA (reference sequence). The CDR3 has 13 residues. Between the trimmed V and J ends, which lost 1 base and 5 bases, there was a span of 11 bases. This chain's CDR3 is CSARGGGGETQYF. In nucleotides, the CDR3 is TGCAGTGCTAGAGGGGGCGGTGGGGAGACCCAGTACTTC.

The gene calls are TRBV6-1 and TRBJ1-5, with D possibly TRBD1 on 5 matching bases. V was trimmed by 4 bases and J by 4 bases, leaving 14 bases between them. CDR3 length: 15 amino acids. Per the germline V gene, CDR1 is MNHNS and CDR2 is SASEGT. CDR3 DNA: TGTGCCAGCAGTGTCGACTGGGGACGGAATCAGCCCCAGCATTTT. Protein sequence: CASSVDWGRNQPQHF.

V and J are TRBV6-5 and TRBJ2-2; D might be TRBD1 (5 bases). The germline V gene has CDR1 MNHEY and CDR2 SVGAGI. V was clipped by 5 bases and J by 7 bases, with 23 bases between them. The CDR3 covers 17 residues. The chain's CDR3 is CASSTPFPLKGVGELFF. The CDR3, as DNA: TGTGCCAGCAGTACTCCTTTCCCCTTAAAAGGGGTCGGGGAGCTGTTTTTT.

This clonotype was seen at least ten times. The chain uses TRBV5-1 and TRBJ1-1, with 10 bases matching TRBD1. The CDR3 loop spans 17 amino acids. From germline, CDR1 is SGHRS and CDR2 YFSETQ. Trimming cost V 0 bases and J 4 bases; bases outside gene matches: 9. As DNA, the CDR3 is TGCGCCAGCAGCTTGGGGGGGACAGGGGTATTGGGCACTGAAGCTTTCTTT. Translating gives CASSLGGTGVLGTEAFF.

Only a few counts were recorded for this clonotype. The rearrangement uses TRBV5-1 and TRBJ2-7; D gene ambiguous. The V gene's germline CDR1 is SGHRS and CDR2 YFSETQ. V lost 6 bases to trimming and J lost 0 bases, with 13 bases between them. CDR3 length equals 14 residues. Written as DNA, the CDR3 is TGCGCCAGCATGATTTGGACGGACTCCTACGAGCAGTACTTC. It is translated as CASMIWTDSYEQYF.

The chain links TRBV11-3 to TRBJ2-1; TRBD1 is a possible D gene (5 bases). CDR1 SGHNT and CDR2 YENEEA come from the germline V gene. V lost 5 bases and J 2 bases, leaving 13 bases between the germline ends. This CDR3 has 15 residues. CDR3 sequence: CASSPFRVTYNEQFF. The CDR3 DNA reads TGTGCCAGCAGCCCCTTCAGGGTTACCTACAATGAGCAGTTCTTC.

This clonotype was counted many times. V and J are TRBV10-1 and TRBJ2-3, with 8 bases lining up with TRBD2. The germline V gene has CDR1 WNHNN and CDR2 SYGVQD (reference sequence). This CDR3 spans 14 amino acids. With 6 bases clipped from V and 2 bases from J, the junction kept 4 bases outside the gene matches. For the CDR3, the DNA is TGCGCCAGCAGCGAGGGACTAGTCACAGATACGCAGTATTTT. Translated, it gives CASSEGLVTDTQYF.

The chain is built from TRBV10-3 and TRBJ1-6; TRBD1 might be the D (5 bases). The ends were cut back, 6 bases at V and 10 bases at J, with 13 bases in the middle. CDR1 and CDR2 (germline): ENHRY, SYGVKD. This CDR3 spans 13 amino acids. The CDR3 nucleotides read TGTGCCATCAGGGACTCCCAGGGCTCACCCCTCCACTTT. It is translated as CAIRDSQGSPLHF.